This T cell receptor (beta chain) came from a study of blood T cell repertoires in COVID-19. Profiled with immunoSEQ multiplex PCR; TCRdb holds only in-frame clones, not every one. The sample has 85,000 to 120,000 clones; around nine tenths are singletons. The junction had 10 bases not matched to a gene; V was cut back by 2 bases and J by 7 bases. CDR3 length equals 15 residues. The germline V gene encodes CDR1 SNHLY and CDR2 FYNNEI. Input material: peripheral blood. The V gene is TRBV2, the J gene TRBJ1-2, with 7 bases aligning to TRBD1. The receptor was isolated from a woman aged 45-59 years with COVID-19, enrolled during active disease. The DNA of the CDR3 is TGTGCCAGCAGTGAAACCTTTGGACAGGCCGGTGGCTACACCTTC. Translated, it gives CASSETFGQAGGYTF.